This TCR beta chain was identified during a study of technical replicates of blood from several donors. This clone was seen once. TCRdb's copy holds only in-frame clones and misses some; the assay was immunoSEQ multiplex PCR. This sample has tens of thousands of clones, with around 85% found just once. Trimming cost V 4 bases and J 9 bases, with 14 bases left between them. The CDR3 has 12 residues. Germline V CDR1 and CDR2: GTSNPN, SVGIG (reference sequence). Sequenced material: PBMCs. The receptor comes from a human donor in good health. Some clones in this sample may be carry-over from other donors' samples. V is TRBV30 and J is TRBJ2-3; maybe TRBD2 (5 bases). The DNA of the CDR3 is TGTGCCTGGACAAGGTCATCGGGAACGCAGTATTTT. This translates into CAWTRSSGTQYF.